The 3 T cell receptor beta chains below all came from one sample that was sequenced in a study of OX40 agonist ivuxolimab in advanced cancers. Library preparation used the immunoSEQ multiplex PCR assay. TCRdb took over this immuneACCESS table, retaining in-frame rearrangements with V and J assigned. Such tables are incomplete; in checked studies, under half of the missing clones stem from an unresolved V gene, and the remainder is unexplained. The sample table lists about 60,000 clones, around 80% of them with a count of one. The ten largest clones take up approximately 3.3% of the sample. The sample in question was CD4+ or CD8+ T cells sorted from blood, obtained in a trial of the OX40 agonist ivuxolimab. The receptors were gathered from an adult with an advanced solid tumor such as melanoma, head and neck, liver or kidney cancer.

In this sample, this clone turned up once. This chain joins TRBV5-1 and TRBJ2-3; D ambiguous. The V and J ends lost 0 bases and 3 bases respectively, with 8 bases between them. This CDR3 has 14 amino acids. Germline assignment: CDR1 SGHRS and CDR2 YFSETQ. The CDR3 bases are TGCGCCAGCAGCTTGGGGGCTGCTACAGATACGCAGTATTTT. This codes for CASSLGAATDTQYF.

This sequence joins TRBV7-7 and TRBJ2-3; D is ambiguous. The CDR3 is made up of 13 amino acids. CDR1 is SSHAT and CDR2 is FNYEAQ in the germline V gene (reference sequence). Trimming shortened V by 1 base and J by 1 base, and 3 bases separated the two germline ends. CDR3 region: CASSLEGTDTQYF. The CDR3 DNA reads as TGTGCCAGCAGCTTAGAAGGCACAGATACGCAGTATTTT. Full variable domain (outside the CDR3, taken from reference TRBV7-7 and TRBJ2-3): GAGVSQSPRYKVTKRGQDVTLRCDPISSHATLYWYQQALGQGPEFLTYFNYEAQPDKSGLPSDRFSAERPEGSISTLTIQRTEQRDSAMYRCASSLEGTDTQYFGPGTRLTVL.

The rearrangement joins TRBV5-4 to TRBJ1-2; D perhaps matches TRBD1 (6 bases). The V gene's germline CDR1 is SGHNT and CDR2 YYREEE (reference sequence). V lost 2 bases and J lost 6, with 8 bases in between. The CDR3 covers 12 residues. CDR3 protein: CASSFAGDGYTF. The CDR3 DNA follows: TGTGCCAGCAGCTTCGCAGGGGATGGCTACACCTTC.